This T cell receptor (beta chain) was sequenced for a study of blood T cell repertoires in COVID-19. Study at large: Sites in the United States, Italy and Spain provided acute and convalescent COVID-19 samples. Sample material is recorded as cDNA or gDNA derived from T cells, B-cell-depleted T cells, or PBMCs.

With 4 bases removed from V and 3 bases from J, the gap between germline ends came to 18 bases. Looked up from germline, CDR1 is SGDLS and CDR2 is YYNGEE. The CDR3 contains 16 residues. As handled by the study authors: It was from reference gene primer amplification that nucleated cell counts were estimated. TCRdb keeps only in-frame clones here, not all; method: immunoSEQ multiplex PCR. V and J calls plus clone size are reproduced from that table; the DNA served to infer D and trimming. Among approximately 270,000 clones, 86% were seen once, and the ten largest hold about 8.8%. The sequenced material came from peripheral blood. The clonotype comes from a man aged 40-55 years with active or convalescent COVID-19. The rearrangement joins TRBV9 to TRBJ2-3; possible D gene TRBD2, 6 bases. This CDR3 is CASSSSGAARTDTQYF. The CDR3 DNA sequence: TGTGCCAGCAGCTCTTCGGGAGCCGCCAGGACAGATACGCAGTATTTT.